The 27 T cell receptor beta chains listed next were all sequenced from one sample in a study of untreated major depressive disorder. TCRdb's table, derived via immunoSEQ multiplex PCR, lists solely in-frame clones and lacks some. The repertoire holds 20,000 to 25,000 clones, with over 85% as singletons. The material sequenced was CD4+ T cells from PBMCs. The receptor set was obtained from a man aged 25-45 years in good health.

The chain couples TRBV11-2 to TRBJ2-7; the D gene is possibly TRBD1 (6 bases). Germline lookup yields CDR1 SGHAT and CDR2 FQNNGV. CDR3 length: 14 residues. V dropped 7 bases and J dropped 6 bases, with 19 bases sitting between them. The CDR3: CASNEARVDSEQYF. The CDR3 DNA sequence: TGTGCCAGCAACGAAGCGCGGGTGGACAGCGAGCAGTACTTC.

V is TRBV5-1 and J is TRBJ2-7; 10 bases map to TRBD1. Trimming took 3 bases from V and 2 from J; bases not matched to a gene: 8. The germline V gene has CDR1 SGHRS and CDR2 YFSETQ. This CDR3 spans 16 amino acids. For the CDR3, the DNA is TGCGCCAGCAGCTGGGGGACAGGGGACCCTACCTACGAGCAGTACTTC. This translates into CASSWGTGDPTYEQYF.

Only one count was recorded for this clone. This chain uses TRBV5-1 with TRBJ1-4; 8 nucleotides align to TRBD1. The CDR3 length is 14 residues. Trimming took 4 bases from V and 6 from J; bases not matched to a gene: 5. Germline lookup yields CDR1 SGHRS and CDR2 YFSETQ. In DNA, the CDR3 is TGCGCCAGCAGCATACAGGGGGGCTATGAAAAACTGTTTTTT. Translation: CASSIQGGYEKLFF.

In nucleotides, the CDR3 is TGTGCCAGCAGTGAATATCCAAAGAACACTGAAGCTTTCTTT. Amino acids: CASSEYPKNTEAFF. V and J are TRBV6-1 and TRBJ1-1; D is undetermined. CDR1 and CDR2 (germline): MNHNS, SASEGT. This CDR3 is 14 amino acids long. Trimming cost V 2 bases and J 1 base, with 8 bases left between them.

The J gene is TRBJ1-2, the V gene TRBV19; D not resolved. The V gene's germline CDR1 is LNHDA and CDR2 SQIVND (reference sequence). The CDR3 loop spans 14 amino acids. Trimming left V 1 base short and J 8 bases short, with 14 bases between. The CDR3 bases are TGTGCCAGTAGTATAGTAGCCCTCGTTGGAGGCTACACCTTC. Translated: CASSIVALVGGYTF. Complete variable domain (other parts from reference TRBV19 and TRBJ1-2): DGGITQSPKYLFRKEGQNVTLSCEQNLNHDAMYWYRQDPGQGLRLIYYSQIVNDFQKGDIAEGYSVSREKKESFPLTVTSAQKNPTAFYLCASSIVALVGGYTFGSGTRLTVV.

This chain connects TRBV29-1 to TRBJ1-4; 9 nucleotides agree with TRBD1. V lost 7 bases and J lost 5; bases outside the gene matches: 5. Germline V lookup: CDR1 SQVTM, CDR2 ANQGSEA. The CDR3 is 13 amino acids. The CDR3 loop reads CSGGTGWNEKLFF. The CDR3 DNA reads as TGCAGCGGTGGGACAGGGTGGAATGAAAAACTGTTTTTT.

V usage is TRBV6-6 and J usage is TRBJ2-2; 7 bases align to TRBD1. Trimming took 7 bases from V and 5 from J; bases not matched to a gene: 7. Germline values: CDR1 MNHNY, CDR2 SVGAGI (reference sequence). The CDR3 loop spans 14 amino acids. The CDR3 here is CASNNRGGTGELFF. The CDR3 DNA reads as TGTGCCAGCAATAACAGGGGTGGGACCGGGGAGCTGTTTTTT.

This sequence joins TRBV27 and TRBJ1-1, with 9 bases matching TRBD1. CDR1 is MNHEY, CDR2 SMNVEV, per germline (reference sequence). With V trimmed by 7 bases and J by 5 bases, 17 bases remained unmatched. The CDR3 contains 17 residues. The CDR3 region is CASTSGTGILRSTEAFF. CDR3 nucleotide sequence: TGTGCCAGCACCTCCGGGACAGGGATCTTGAGGAGTACTGAAGCTTTCTTT.

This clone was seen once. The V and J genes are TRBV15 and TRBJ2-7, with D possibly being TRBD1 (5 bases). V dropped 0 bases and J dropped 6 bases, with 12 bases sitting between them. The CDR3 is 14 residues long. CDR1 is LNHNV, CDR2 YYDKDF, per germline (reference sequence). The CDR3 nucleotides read TGTGCCACCAGCAGAGATAAAGGGGTTTCCGAGCAGTACTTC. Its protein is CATSRDKGVSEQYF.

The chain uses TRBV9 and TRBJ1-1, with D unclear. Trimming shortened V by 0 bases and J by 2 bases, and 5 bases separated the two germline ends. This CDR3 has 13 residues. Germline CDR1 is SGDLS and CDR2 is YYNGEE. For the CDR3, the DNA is TGTGCCAGCAGCGTAGGTCCAAACACTGAAGCTTTCTTT. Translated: CASSVGPNTEAFF. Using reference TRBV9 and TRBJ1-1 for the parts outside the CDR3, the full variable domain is DSGVTQTPKHLITATGQRVTLRCSPRSGDLSVYWYQQSLDQGLQFLIQYYNGEERAKGNILERFSAQQFPDLHSELNLSSLELGDSALYFCASSVGPNTEAFFGQGTRLTVV.

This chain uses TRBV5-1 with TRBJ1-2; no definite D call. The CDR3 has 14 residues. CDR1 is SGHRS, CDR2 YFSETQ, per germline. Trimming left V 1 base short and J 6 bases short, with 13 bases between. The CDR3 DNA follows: TGCGCCAGCAGCTTGTCCAGGAATTCCGATGGCTACACCTTC. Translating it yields CASSLSRNSDGYTF.

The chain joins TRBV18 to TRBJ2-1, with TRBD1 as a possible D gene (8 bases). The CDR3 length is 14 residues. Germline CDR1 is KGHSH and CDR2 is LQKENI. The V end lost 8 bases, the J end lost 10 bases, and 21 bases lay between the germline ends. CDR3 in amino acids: CASGLGQGAGEQFF. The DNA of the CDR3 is TGTGCCAGCGGACTAGGACAGGGCGCGGGAGAGCAGTTCTTC.

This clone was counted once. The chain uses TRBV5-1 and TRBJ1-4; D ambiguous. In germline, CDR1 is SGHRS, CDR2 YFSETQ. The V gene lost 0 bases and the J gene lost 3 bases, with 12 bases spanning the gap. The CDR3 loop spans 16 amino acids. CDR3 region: CASSLAPPGANEKLFF. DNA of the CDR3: TGCGCCAGCAGCTTGGCTCCGCCCGGGGCTAATGAAAAACTGTTTTTT. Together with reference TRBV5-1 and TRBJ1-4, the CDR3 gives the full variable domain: KAGVTQTPRYLIKTRGQQVTLSCSPISGHRSVSWYQQTPGQGLQFLFEYFSETQRNKGNFPGRFSGRQFSNSRSEMNVSTLELGDSALYLCASSLAPPGANEKLFFGSGTQLSVL.

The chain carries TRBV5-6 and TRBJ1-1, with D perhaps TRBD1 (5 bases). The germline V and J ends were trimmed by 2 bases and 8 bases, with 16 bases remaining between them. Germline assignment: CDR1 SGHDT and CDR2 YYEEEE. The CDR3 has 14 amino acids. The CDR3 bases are TGTGCCAGCAGCTTAGGCATTAGGGGTGGAGAAGCTTTCTTT. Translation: CASSLGIRGGEAFF.

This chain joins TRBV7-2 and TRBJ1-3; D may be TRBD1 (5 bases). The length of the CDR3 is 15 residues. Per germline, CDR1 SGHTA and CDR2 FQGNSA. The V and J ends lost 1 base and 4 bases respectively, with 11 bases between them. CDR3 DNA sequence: TGTGCCAGCAGCTTAGGGGGGACTGTCGGAAACACCATATATTTT. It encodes CASSLGGTVGNTIYF. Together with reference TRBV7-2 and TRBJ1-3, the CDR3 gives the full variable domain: GAGVSQSPSNKVTEKGKDVELRCDPISGHTALYWYRQSLGQGLEFLIYFQGNSAPDKSGLPSDRFSAERTGGSVSTLTIQRTQQEDSAVYLCASSLGGTVGNTIYFGEGSWLTVV.

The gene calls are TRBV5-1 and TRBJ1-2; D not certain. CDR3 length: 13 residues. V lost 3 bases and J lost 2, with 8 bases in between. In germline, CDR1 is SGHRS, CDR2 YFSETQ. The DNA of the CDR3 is TGCGCCAGCAGCTCCGACGGAAACTATGGCTACACCTTC. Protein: CASSSDGNYGYTF.

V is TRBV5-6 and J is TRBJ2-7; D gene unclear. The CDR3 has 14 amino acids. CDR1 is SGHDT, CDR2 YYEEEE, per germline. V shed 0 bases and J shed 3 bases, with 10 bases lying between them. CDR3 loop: CASSLDIYSYEQYF. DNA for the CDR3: TGTGCCAGCAGCTTGGATATTTACAGCTACGAGCAGTACTTC.

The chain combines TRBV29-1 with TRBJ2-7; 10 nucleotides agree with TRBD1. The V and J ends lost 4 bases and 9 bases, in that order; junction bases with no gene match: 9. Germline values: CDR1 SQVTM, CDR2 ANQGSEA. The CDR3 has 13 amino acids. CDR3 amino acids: CSVGRQGARVQYF. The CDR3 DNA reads TGCAGCGTTGGACGACAGGGGGCCAGAGTGCAGTACTTC.

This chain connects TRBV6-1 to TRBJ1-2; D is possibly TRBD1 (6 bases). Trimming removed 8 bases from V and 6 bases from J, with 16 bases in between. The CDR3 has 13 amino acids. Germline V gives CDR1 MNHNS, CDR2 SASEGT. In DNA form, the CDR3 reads TGTGCCAGCGGAGTGAGGTCAGGGGATGGCTACACCTTC. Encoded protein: CASGVRSGDGYTF.

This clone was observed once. DNA of the CDR3: TGTGCCAGCAGCCCATTAAACCGACAGGGGGCCCTCACCGGGGAGCTGTTTTTT. It is translated as CASSPLNRQGALTGELFF. The chain employs TRBV5-6 and TRBJ2-2, with 10 bases lining up with TRBD1. V was clipped by 4 bases and J by 4 bases; unmatched bases: 13. The CDR3 consists of 18 residues. From germline, CDR1 is SGHDT and CDR2 YYEEEE.

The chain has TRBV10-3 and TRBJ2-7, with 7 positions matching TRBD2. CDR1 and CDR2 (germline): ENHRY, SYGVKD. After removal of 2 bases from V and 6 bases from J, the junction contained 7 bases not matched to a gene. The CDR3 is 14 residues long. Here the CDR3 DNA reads TGTGCCATCAGTGAGCGGGCGGGAGCTGTCGAGCAGTACTTC. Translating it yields CAISERAGAVEQYF.

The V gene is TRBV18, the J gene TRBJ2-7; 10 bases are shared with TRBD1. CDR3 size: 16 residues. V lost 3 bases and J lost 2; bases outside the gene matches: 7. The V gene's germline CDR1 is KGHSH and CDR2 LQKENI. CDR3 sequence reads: CASSPPDRGHPYEQYF. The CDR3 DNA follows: TGTGCCAGCTCACCCCCAGACAGGGGGCACCCCTACGAGCAGTACTTC.

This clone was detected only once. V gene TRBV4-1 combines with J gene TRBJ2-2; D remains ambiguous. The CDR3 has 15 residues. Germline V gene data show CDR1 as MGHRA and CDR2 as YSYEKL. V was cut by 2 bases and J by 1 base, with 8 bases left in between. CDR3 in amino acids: CASSQPIGNTGELFF. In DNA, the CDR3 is TGCGCCAGCAGCCAACCCATAGGGAACACCGGGGAGCTGTTTTTT.

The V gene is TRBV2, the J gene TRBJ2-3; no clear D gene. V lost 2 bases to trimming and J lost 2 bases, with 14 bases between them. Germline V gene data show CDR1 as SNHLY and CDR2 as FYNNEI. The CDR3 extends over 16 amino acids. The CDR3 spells CASSERPPWDTDTQYF. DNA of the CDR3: TGTGCCAGCAGTGAAAGGCCGCCTTGGGACACAGATACGCAGTATTTT.

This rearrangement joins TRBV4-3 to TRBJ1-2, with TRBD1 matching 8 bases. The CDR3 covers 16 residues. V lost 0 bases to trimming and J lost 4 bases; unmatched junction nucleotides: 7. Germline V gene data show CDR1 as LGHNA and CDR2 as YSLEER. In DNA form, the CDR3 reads TGCGCCAGCAGCCAAGATTGGCGGACAGGGACCTATGGCTACACCTTC. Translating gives CASSQDWRTGTYGYTF.

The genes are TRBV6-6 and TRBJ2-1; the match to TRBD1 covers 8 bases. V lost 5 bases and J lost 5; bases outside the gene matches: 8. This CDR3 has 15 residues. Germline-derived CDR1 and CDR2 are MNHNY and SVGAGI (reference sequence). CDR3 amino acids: CASSGGQGRDNEQFF. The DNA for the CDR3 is TGTGCCAGCAGTGGCGGACAGGGACGGGACAATGAGCAGTTCTTC.

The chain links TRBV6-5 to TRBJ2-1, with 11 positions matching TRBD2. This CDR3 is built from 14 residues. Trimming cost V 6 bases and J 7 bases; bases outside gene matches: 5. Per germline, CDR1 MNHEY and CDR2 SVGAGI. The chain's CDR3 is CASRFSGRGNEQFF. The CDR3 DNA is TGTGCCAGCAGATTTAGCGGGAGGGGTAATGAGCAGTTCTTC.